This T cell receptor (beta chain) comes out of a study of OX40 agonist ivuxolimab in advanced cancers. Study summary: Patients were roughly 83% male with ages roughly 23 to 79, mean roughly 64. General study results and limits: Clonal expansion in partial responders at 0.1-3.0 mg/kg ranked among the lowest.

Systemic immunosuppression or autoimmune disease history was grounds to exclude patients. The data were produced by immunoSEQ multiplex PCR, yet TCRdb's version contains in-frame clones alone and is incomplete. The sample shows 70,000 or so clones, about 90% of them seen only once. The CDR3 totals 12 residues. Trimming left V 8 bases short and J 5 bases short, with 13 bases between. Germline loops: CDR1 MNHNS, CDR2 SASEGT. This clone was picked up a small number of times. Its antigen is undetermined. The sequencing here drew on CD4+ or CD8+ T cells sorted from blood, taken in a trial of the OX40 agonist ivuxolimab. The V call is TRBV6-1, the J call TRBJ2-7, with D possibly TRBD2 on 5 matching bases. The clonotype comes from an adult with an advanced solid tumor such as melanoma, head and neck, liver or kidney cancer. CDR3 protein: CASRSYGDEQYF. Written as DNA, the CDR3 is TGTGCCAGCCGGAGCTACGGGGACGAGCAGTACTTC.